This T cell receptor beta chain was retrieved from a study of blood T cell repertoires in COVID-19. Study background: Both acute and convalescent COVID-19 samples were obtained from the United States, Italy and Spain.

CDR1 SGHTA and CDR2 FQGNSA come from the germline V gene. V lost 3 bases, J lost 2 bases, and 11 bases stayed unmatched. The CDR3 length is 19 residues. Profiled with immunoSEQ multiplex PCR; TCRdb holds only in-frame clones, not every one. The table has around 450,000 clones, approximately 90% seen once. Those who participated ranged in age from roughly 18 to 89 years and resided in about 24 US areas. This sequence joins TRBV7-2 and TRBJ2-5; 14 bases align to TRBD2. The sequenced sample was PBMCs or T cells enriched from blood (not recorded which). This TCR derives from a young woman with acute COVID-19. CDR3 coding DNA: TGTGCCAGCAGCTTGAGTTGGACTAGCGGGAGGCGAAGACAAGAGACCCAGTACTTC. Translation: CASSLSWTSGRRRQETQYF.